Listed below are T cell receptor beta chains from one sample, sequenced in a study of human T cells and chemical hapten exposure. Via MiXCR, TCRdb re-called the RACE reads, giving one row per CDR3 protein. The sample includes a few hundred thousand distinct CDR3 sequences, about 5% of them seen just once. The sample here was whole blood, taken in connection with sensitization to the hapten diphenylcyclopropenone (DPC). Receptor source: a woman younger than 35 with alopecia areata. Some clones in this sample may be carry-over from other donors' samples. Both conserved end residues are part of each CDR3. Each record gives: V gene, J gene, D gene, clone size, CDR3 DNA, CDR3 protein. D genes are given only for firm matches. Clone sizes are given selectively: once, few, many, or a class where the clone is expanded.

v_call: TRBV28; j_call: TRBJ1-5; d_call: NA; clone_size: many; cdr3_nt: TGTGCCAGCAGGGCGTTTAGGTATTCCCAGCATTTT; cdr3_aa: CASRAFRYSQHF
v_call: TRBV6-5; j_call: TRBJ2-3; d_call: NA; clone_size: few; cdr3_nt: TGTGCCAGCAGTTCTCTCCAAGGAGCGTTTGTGACAGATACGCAGTATTTT; cdr3_aa: CASSSLQGAFVTDTQYF
v_call: TRBV6-5; j_call: TRBJ2-3; d_call: TRBD1; clone_size: NA; cdr3_nt: TGTGCCAGCAGTTACGTTGGACAGGGGGCTGAAGATACGCAGTATTTT; cdr3_aa: CASSYVGQGAEDTQYF
v_call: TRBV10-3; j_call: TRBJ1-1; d_call: NA; clone_size: few; cdr3_nt: TGTGCCATCAGTAAACAGGGCGCTGAAGCTTTCTTT; cdr3_aa: CAISKQGAEAFF
v_call: TRBV12-3/TRBV12-4; j_call: TRBJ2-7; d_call: TRBD1; clone_size: NA; cdr3_nt: TGTGCCAGCAGGTCCGGGACAGGGGGCCGCGAGCAGTACTTC; cdr3_aa: CASRSGTGGREQYF
v_call: TRBV11-2; j_call: TRBJ2-4; d_call: NA; clone_size: few; cdr3_nt: TGTGCCAGCAGCCCACCTCCGCAAGAAAACATTCAGTACTTC; cdr3_aa: CASSPPPQENIQYF
v_call: TRBV3-1; j_call: TRBJ2-1; d_call: NA; clone_size: few; cdr3_nt: TGTGCCAGCAGCCAAGATCCAGTATACAATGAGCAGTTCTTC; cdr3_aa: CASSQDPVYNEQFF
v_call: TRBV29-1; j_call: TRBJ1-2; d_call: NA; clone_size: many; cdr3_nt: TGCAGCGTTGAAGATCGGGTAGTTCCGGGCTACACCTTC; cdr3_aa: CSVEDRVVPGYTF
v_call: TRBV7-2; j_call: TRBJ2-3; d_call: NA; clone_size: many; cdr3_nt: TGTGCCAGCAGCTCCACCGGAGACCTCACAGATACGCAGTATTTT; cdr3_aa: CASSSTGDLTDTQYF
v_call: TRBV13; j_call: TRBJ1-1; d_call: TRBD1; clone_size: NA; cdr3_nt: TGTGCCAGCAGCTTTACGACAGGGACCAACACTGAAGCTTTCTTT; cdr3_aa: CASSFTTGTNTEAFF
v_call: TRBV4-3; j_call: TRBJ1-3; d_call: TRBD1; clone_size: NA; cdr3_nt: TGCGCCAGCAGCACAGACAGGGTCGGAAACACCATATATTTT; cdr3_aa: CASSTDRVGNTIYF
v_call: TRBV20-1; j_call: TRBJ1-2; d_call: NA; clone_size: many; cdr3_nt: TGCAGTGCTAGTGCTAGGTTGGGAAGTCGCTATGGCTACACCTTC; cdr3_aa: CSASARLGSRYGYTF
v_call: TRBV10-3; j_call: TRBJ1-3; d_call: NA; clone_size: few; cdr3_nt: TGTGCCACCAACGGCATCGGTAACTCTGGAAACACCATATATTTT; cdr3_aa: CATNGIGNSGNTIYF
v_call: TRBV6-1; j_call: TRBJ1-5; d_call: NA; clone_size: NA; cdr3_nt: TGTGCCAGCGGCGCGGGCGGGCCCCAGCATTTT; cdr3_aa: CASGAGGPQHF
v_call: TRBV6-5; j_call: TRBJ1-3; d_call: TRBD1; clone_size: many; cdr3_nt: TGTGCCAGCAGCCCATCCGGGACAGTTGGCAACACCATATATTTT; cdr3_aa: CASSPSGTVGNTIYF
v_call: TRBV11-1; j_call: TRBJ2-7; d_call: TRBD1; clone_size: NA; cdr3_nt: TGTGCCAGCAGCTTCGGGACAGAATCGCCCTACGAGCAGTACTTC; cdr3_aa: CASSFGTESPYEQYF
v_call: TRBV5-4; j_call: TRBJ1-1; d_call: NA; clone_size: NA; cdr3_nt: TGTGCCAGCAGCTTGCGGGGCTTTAACACTGAAGCTTTCTTT; cdr3_aa: CASSLRGFNTEAFF
v_call: TRBV20-1; j_call: TRBJ2-4; d_call: TRBD2; clone_size: NA; cdr3_nt: TGCAGTCCGGGGAGCGGGGGGCTGGGGGAAAACATTCAGTACTTC; cdr3_aa: CSPGSGGLGENIQYF
v_call: TRBV27; j_call: TRBJ1-4; d_call: NA; clone_size: NA; cdr3_nt: TGTGCCAGCAGTTTCCTATCGAATGAAAAACTGTTTTTT; cdr3_aa: CASSFLSNEKLFF
v_call: TRBV7-9; j_call: TRBJ1-1; d_call: NA; clone_size: many; cdr3_nt: TGTGCCAGCAGCTTAACTCTACTGAACACTGAAGCTTTCTTT; cdr3_aa: CASSLTLLNTEAFF
v_call: TRBV7-6; j_call: TRBJ1-4; d_call: NA; clone_size: NA; cdr3_nt: TGTGCCAGCAGCTTAGACCCCCCTCAGGCAGGGGTTGGAGAAAAACTGTTTTTT; cdr3_aa: CASSLDPPQAGVGEKLFF
v_call: TRBV12-3/TRBV12-4; j_call: TRBJ1-5; d_call: NA; clone_size: many; cdr3_nt: TGTGCCAGCAGTTTGCGAGGGAACCCACCCAATCAGCCCCAGCATTTT; cdr3_aa: CASSLRGNPPNQPQHF
v_call: TRBV10-3; j_call: TRBJ1-2; d_call: NA; clone_size: many; cdr3_nt: TGTGCCATTAAGGACGGCCTTAACTATGGCTACACCTTC; cdr3_aa: CAIKDGLNYGYTF
v_call: TRBV6-1; j_call: TRBJ1-5; d_call: NA; clone_size: NA; cdr3_nt: TGTGCCAGCAACCTCAACCAAAATTCCGTGAGCAATCAGCCCCAGCATTTT; cdr3_aa: CASNLNQNSVSNQPQHF
v_call: TRBV10-3; j_call: TRBJ2-1; d_call: NA; clone_size: many; cdr3_nt: TGTGCCATCAGTGCCGGACTCCCCCCCAATGAGCAGTTCTTC; cdr3_aa: CAISAGLPPNEQFF
v_call: TRBV6-6; j_call: TRBJ2-5; d_call: NA; clone_size: NA; cdr3_nt: TGTGCCAGCAGTTTCCTTTCCTCACCCCAAGAGACCCAGTACTTC; cdr3_aa: CASSFLSSPQETQYF
v_call: TRBV7-2; j_call: TRBJ2-3; d_call: TRBD2; clone_size: few; cdr3_nt: TGTGCCAGCAGCGCCCCACTAGCGGAAAGCACAGATACGCAGTATTTT; cdr3_aa: CASSAPLAESTDTQYF
v_call: TRBV28; j_call: TRBJ1-4; d_call: NA; clone_size: few; cdr3_nt: TGTGCCAGCAGTTTACCCCTTAATGAAAAACTGTTTTTT; cdr3_aa: CASSLPLNEKLFF
v_call: TRBV20-1; j_call: TRBJ2-1; d_call: TRBD2; clone_size: few; cdr3_nt: TGCAGTGCTAGAGATGTCTCTAGCGGGGGCAGGGGTGAGCAGTTCTTC; cdr3_aa: CSARDVSSGGRGEQFF
v_call: TRBV6-2/TRBV6-3; j_call: TRBJ1-5; d_call: NA; clone_size: NA; cdr3_nt: TGTGCCAGCAGTCCCATGGGATGGGGGCAGCCCCAGCATTTT; cdr3_aa: CASSPMGWGQPQHF
v_call: TRBV12-3/TRBV12-4; j_call: TRBJ2-1; d_call: TRBD2; clone_size: NA; cdr3_nt: TGTGCCAGCAGTTTTATAGCGGGGGCCGATGAGCAGTTCTTC; cdr3_aa: CASSFIAGADEQFF
v_call: TRBV4-1; j_call: TRBJ1-6; d_call: NA; clone_size: NA; cdr3_nt: TGCGCCAGCAGCCAAGAGGGGCAGGGAAGGAATTCACCCCTCCACTTT; cdr3_aa: CASSQEGQGRNSPLHF
v_call: TRBV12-3/TRBV12-4; j_call: TRBJ1-1; d_call: TRBD1; clone_size: NA; cdr3_nt: TGTGCCAGCAGTCCTATTATGGGACAGGGAGGGACTGAAGCTTTCTTT; cdr3_aa: CASSPIMGQGGTEAFF
v_call: TRBV20-1; j_call: TRBJ1-1; d_call: NA; clone_size: NA; cdr3_nt: TGCAGTGCTACGCCAGGGAACACTGAAGCTTTCTTT; cdr3_aa: CSATPGNTEAFF
v_call: TRBV7-9; j_call: TRBJ1-6; d_call: TRBD1; clone_size: NA; cdr3_nt: TGTGCCAGCAGCTCGGGACAGGCGGGAGGTGGACCCCTCCACTTT; cdr3_aa: CASSSGQAGGGPLHF
v_call: TRBV6-4; j_call: TRBJ1-1; d_call: NA; clone_size: many; cdr3_nt: TGTGCCAGCAGTGACGGTCGGGAGGGAGCGGTCACTGAAGCTTTCTTT; cdr3_aa: CASSDGREGAVTEAFF
v_call: TRBV5-1; j_call: TRBJ2-7; d_call: NA; clone_size: many; cdr3_nt: TGCGCCAGCAGCTTCCAGCCCGACAGCCTATACGAGCAGTACTTC; cdr3_aa: CASSFQPDSLYEQYF
v_call: TRBV12-3/TRBV12-4; j_call: TRBJ1-1; d_call: NA; clone_size: few; cdr3_nt: TGTGCCAGCAGGGCTAACACTGAAGCTTTCTTT; cdr3_aa: CASRANTEAFF
v_call: TRBV20-1; j_call: TRBJ2-3; d_call: TRBD2; clone_size: NA; cdr3_nt: TGCAGTGCCCCCCAGCGGGGGGCGGAAGATACGCAGTATTTT; cdr3_aa: CSAPQRGAEDTQYF
v_call: TRBV29-1; j_call: TRBJ2-2; d_call: NA; clone_size: many; cdr3_nt: TGCAGCGCCCAACCCGGGACAACAAACACCGGGGAGCTGTTTTTT; cdr3_aa: CSAQPGTTNTGELFF
v_call: TRBV29-1; j_call: TRBJ1-5; d_call: NA; clone_size: few; cdr3_nt: TGCAGCGTTGAAGGCAGGCCGGGGCAGCCCCAGCATTTT; cdr3_aa: CSVEGRPGQPQHF
v_call: TRBV7-9; j_call: TRBJ1-5; d_call: NA; clone_size: NA; cdr3_nt: TGTGCCAGCAGCTTAGGTTCCTCTCAAGGAGGGCAGGTCTATAGCAATCAGCCCCAGCATTTT; cdr3_aa: CASSLGSSQGGQVYSNQPQHF
v_call: TRBV7-2; j_call: TRBJ2-5; d_call: TRBD1; clone_size: few; cdr3_nt: TGTGCCAGCAGTGACAGGGGGCGAGAGACCCAGTACTTC; cdr3_aa: CASSDRGRETQYF
v_call: TRBV6-5; j_call: TRBJ1-5; d_call: TRBD1; clone_size: few; cdr3_nt: TGTGCCAGCAGTTATACACAGGGGAATCAGCCCCAGCATTTT; cdr3_aa: CASSYTQGNQPQHF
v_call: TRBV2; j_call: TRBJ2-5; d_call: NA; clone_size: few; cdr3_nt: TGTGCCAGCATGCCGGGACCGGAAGAGACCCAGTACTTC; cdr3_aa: CASMPGPEETQYF
v_call: TRBV5-1; j_call: TRBJ1-1; d_call: NA; clone_size: many; cdr3_nt: TGCGCCAGCAGCTCCCTACAAATAGGGGACACTGAAGCTTTCTTT; cdr3_aa: CASSSLQIGDTEAFF
v_call: TRBV6-5; j_call: TRBJ1-1; d_call: NA; clone_size: NA; cdr3_nt: TGTGCCAGCAGTTACGTGGCTCGGGTCAGTGAAGCTTTCTTT; cdr3_aa: CASSYVARVSEAFF